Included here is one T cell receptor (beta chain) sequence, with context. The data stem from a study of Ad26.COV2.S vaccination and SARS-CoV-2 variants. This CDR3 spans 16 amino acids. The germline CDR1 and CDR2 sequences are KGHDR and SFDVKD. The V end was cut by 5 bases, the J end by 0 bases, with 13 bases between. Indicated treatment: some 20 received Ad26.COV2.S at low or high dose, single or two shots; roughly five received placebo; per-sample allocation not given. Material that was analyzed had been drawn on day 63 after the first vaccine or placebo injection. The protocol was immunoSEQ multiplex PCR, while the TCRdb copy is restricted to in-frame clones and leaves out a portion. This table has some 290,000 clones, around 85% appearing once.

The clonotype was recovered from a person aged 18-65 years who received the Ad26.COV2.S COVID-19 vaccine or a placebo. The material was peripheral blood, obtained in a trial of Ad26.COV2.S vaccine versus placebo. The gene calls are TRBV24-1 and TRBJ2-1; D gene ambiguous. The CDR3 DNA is TGTGCCACCAGTGCCCAACAGTCACGCTCCTACAATGAGCAGTTCTTC. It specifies CATSAQQSRSYNEQFF.